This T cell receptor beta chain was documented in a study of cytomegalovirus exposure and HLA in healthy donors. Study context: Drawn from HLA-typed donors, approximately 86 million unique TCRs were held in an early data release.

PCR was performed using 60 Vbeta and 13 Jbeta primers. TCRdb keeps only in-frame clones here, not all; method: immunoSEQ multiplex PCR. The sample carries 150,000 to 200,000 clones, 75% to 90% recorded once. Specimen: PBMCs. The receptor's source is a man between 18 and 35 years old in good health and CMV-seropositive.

CDR3 amino acids: CASSRQGGGDEQYF. The CDR3 nucleotides read TGTGCCAGCAGCAGGCAGGGGGGAGGTGACGAGCAGTACTTC. The rearrangement joins TRBV7-3 to TRBJ2-7; D possibly corresponds to TRBD1 (7 bases). Between the trimmed V and J ends, which lost 5 bases and 5 bases, there was a span of 16 bases. CDR3 length equals 14 residues. The germline V gene encodes CDR1 SGHTA and CDR2 FQGTGA.